This is a list of T cell receptor beta chains from one sample in a study of beta chain features in type 1 diabetes. TCRdb's table, derived via immunoSEQ multiplex PCR, lists solely in-frame clones and lacks some. Among 130,000 or so clones listed, 9.7% were seen once. The sequenced sample consisted of central memory CD4+ T cells from blood. The receptor set was obtained from a woman aged 40 to 50 in good health. Each CDR3 is given with its conserved first and last residue. Fields, in order: CDR3 DNA, CDR3 protein, V gene, D gene, clone size, J gene. The D gene is left open where the match is weak. A row's size may be missing; if present it is once, few, many or a size class.

CDR3 DNA: TGTGCCAGTAGTGTAGACTATAGGGGCCTCTATGGCTACACCTTC
CDR3 protein: CASSVDYRGLYGYTF
V gene: TRBV19
D gene: NA
clone size: once
J gene: TRBJ1-2

CDR3 DNA: TGTGCCAGCAGTTACTCGAGGCCAAGCTCTGGAAACACCATATATTTT
CDR3 protein: CASSYSRPSSGNTIYF
V gene: TRBV6-5
D gene: NA
clone size: NA
J gene: TRBJ1-3

CDR3 DNA: TGTGCCAGCAGTGATCTAGCAGGAGAGACCCAGTACTTC
CDR3 protein: CASSDLAGETQYF
V gene: TRBV2
D gene: NA
clone size: few
J gene: TRBJ2-5

CDR3 DNA: TGCAGCGGCATAACAGGGAACGAGCAGTACTTC
CDR3 protein: CSGITGNEQYF
V gene: TRBV29-1
D gene: NA
clone size: NA
J gene: TRBJ2-7

CDR3 DNA: TGTGCCAGTTCGTGGGGGCAGGGGAAATACAATCAGCCCCAGCATTTT
CDR3 protein: CASSWGQGKYNQPQHF
V gene: TRBV27
D gene: NA
clone size: NA
J gene: TRBJ1-5

CDR3 DNA: TGCGCCAGCAGCAAACAGGATCCCGGGGAGCTGTTTTTT
CDR3 protein: CASSKQDPGELFF
V gene: TRBV5-1
D gene: NA
clone size: NA
J gene: TRBJ2-2

CDR3 DNA: TGTGCCAGCAGCCCGGGGAGGGGGTCCAATGAGCAGTTCTTC
CDR3 protein: CASSPGRGSNEQFF
V gene: TRBV11-3
D gene: NA
clone size: NA
J gene: TRBJ2-1

CDR3 DNA: TGTGCCAGCAGTTCCCTCAGGGGCGGCTACACCTTC
CDR3 protein: CASSSLRGGYTF
V gene: TRBV27
D gene: NA
clone size: few
J gene: TRBJ1-2

CDR3 DNA: TGTGCCAGCAGCCCCTTCGGGGGGGCATCCACAGATACGCAGTATTTT
CDR3 protein: CASSPFGGASTDTQYF
V gene: TRBV7-2
D gene: TRBD2
clone size: few
J gene: TRBJ2-3

CDR3 DNA: TGTGCCAGCAGTAAGACAGGGGGTAACTATGGCTACACCTTC
CDR3 protein: CASSKTGGNYGYTF
V gene: TRBV25-1
D gene: TRBD1
clone size: NA
J gene: TRBJ1-2

CDR3 DNA: TGTGCCAGCAGCTTGGCCGCCGGGGAGCTGTTTTTT
CDR3 protein: CASSLAAGELFF
V gene: TRBV5-4
D gene: NA
clone size: few
J gene: TRBJ2-2

CDR3 DNA: TGTGCCAGCAGCTCACTAGCGGGGGCCCGTATCGGGGAGCTGTTTTTT
CDR3 protein: CASSSLAGARIGELFF
V gene: TRBV5-4
D gene: TRBD2
clone size: NA
J gene: TRBJ2-2

CDR3 DNA: TGTGCCAGCAGCGTAGACGGGACAGTCTCCTACGAGCAGTACTTC
CDR3 protein: CASSVDGTVSYEQYF
V gene: TRBV9
D gene: TRBD1
clone size: NA
J gene: TRBJ2-7

CDR3 DNA: TGTGCCAGCAGTTACCAGTTCGGGAATGAGCAGTTCTTC
CDR3 protein: CASSYQFGNEQFF
V gene: TRBV6-5
D gene: NA
clone size: few
J gene: TRBJ2-1

CDR3 DNA: TGTGCCAGTAGTATAGCCGCGTTGGGCCGGAACATTCAGTACTTC
CDR3 protein: CASSIAALGRNIQYF
V gene: TRBV19
D gene: NA
clone size: NA
J gene: TRBJ2-4

CDR3 DNA: TGTGCCAGCAGCTTAGAAGCGGGGGGGCGTCGCACAGATACGCAGTATTTT
CDR3 protein: CASSLEAGGRRTDTQYF
V gene: TRBV7-2
D gene: TRBD2
clone size: NA
J gene: TRBJ2-3

CDR3 DNA: TGTGCCAGCAGCTTAGAAGGCGGGGGGGCCTACAATGAGCAGTTCTTC
CDR3 protein: CASSLEGGGAYNEQFF
V gene: TRBV7-2
D gene: TRBD2
clone size: NA
J gene: TRBJ2-1

CDR3 DNA: TGCGCCAGCAGTCAGAGTGGTGGGGGGGGCACCGGGGAGCTGTTTTTT
CDR3 protein: CASSQSGGGGTGELFF
V gene: TRBV4-3
D gene: TRBD2
clone size: few
J gene: TRBJ2-2

CDR3 DNA: TGTGCCAGCACAGATAAGGGGCTCACTGAAGCTTTCTTT
CDR3 protein: CASTDKGLTEAFF
V gene: TRBV11-3
D gene: NA
clone size: few
J gene: TRBJ1-1

CDR3 DNA: TGTGCCATCAGTGCGGGGACTAGCGGGGGAGAGACCCAGTACTTC
CDR3 protein: CAISAGTSGGETQYF
V gene: TRBV10-3
D gene: TRBD2
clone size: many
J gene: TRBJ2-5

CDR3 DNA: TGTGCCACCAGCAGCATGGGACAGGGACAGGAGACCCAGTACTTC
CDR3 protein: CATSSMGQGQETQYF
V gene: TRBV15
D gene: TRBD1
clone size: few
J gene: TRBJ2-5

CDR3 DNA: TGCAGCGCCAGGACAGGGCTAGTCACTGAAGCTTTCTTT
CDR3 protein: CSARTGLVTEAFF
V gene: TRBV29-1
D gene: TRBD1
clone size: NA
J gene: TRBJ1-1

CDR3 DNA: TGTGCCAGCTCACGCTCCGAGGCGGATGGCTACACCTTC
CDR3 protein: CASSRSEADGYTF
V gene: TRBV18
D gene: NA
clone size: NA
J gene: TRBJ1-2

CDR3 DNA: TGTGCCAGCAGCTTCGAGGGGGGGGGCACAGATACGCAGTATTTT
CDR3 protein: CASSFEGGGTDTQYF
V gene: TRBV11-2
D gene: NA
clone size: few
J gene: TRBJ2-3

CDR3 DNA: TGTGCCAGCAGCTCGGGACACAACACCGGGGAGCTGTTTTTT
CDR3 protein: CASSSGHNTGELFF
V gene: TRBV7-9
D gene: NA
clone size: NA
J gene: TRBJ2-2

CDR3 DNA: TGTGCCAGCAGCTCAGGCGGGGGACAACTCTACGAGCAGTACTTC
CDR3 protein: CASSSGGGQLYEQYF
V gene: TRBV7-2
D gene: NA
clone size: NA
J gene: TRBJ2-7

CDR3 DNA: TGTGCCACCAGCAGAGTTGACAGTTACAATGAGCAGTTCTTC
CDR3 protein: CATSRVDSYNEQFF
V gene: TRBV15
D gene: NA
clone size: NA
J gene: TRBJ2-1

CDR3 DNA: TGTGCCAGCAGCTTGATGCCCTCCTACGAGCAGTACTTC
CDR3 protein: CASSLMPSYEQYF
V gene: TRBV5-4
D gene: NA
clone size: NA
J gene: TRBJ2-7

CDR3 DNA: TGTGCCATCACTCTAGACAGGGCCGACTATGGCTACACCTTC
CDR3 protein: CAITLDRADYGYTF
V gene: TRBV7-2
D gene: TRBD1
clone size: few
J gene: TRBJ1-2

CDR3 DNA: TGTGCCAGCAGCTCAGGAGGACAGGGCGAGTATGGCTACACCTTC
CDR3 protein: CASSSGGQGEYGYTF
V gene: TRBV6-5
D gene: TRBD1
clone size: few
J gene: TRBJ1-2

CDR3 DNA: TGTGCCAGCTCCAGCCCTTCGACAGGACAGAGGGGTGGCTACACCTTC
CDR3 protein: CASSSPSTGQRGGYTF
V gene: TRBV18
D gene: NA
clone size: few
J gene: TRBJ1-2

CDR3 DNA: TGTGCCAGCTCACCGACAGGGAGGCAAGAGACCCAGTACTTC
CDR3 protein: CASSPTGRQETQYF
V gene: TRBV18
D gene: NA
clone size: many
J gene: TRBJ2-5

CDR3 DNA: TGTGCCAGCACCAGAAGCGGGGGGGCGTCCGATGAGCAGTTCTTC
CDR3 protein: CASTRSGGASDEQFF
V gene: TRBV7-9
D gene: TRBD2
clone size: many
J gene: TRBJ2-1

CDR3 DNA: TGTGCCAGCAGCTTAGTTCGGGGACAAGAGACCCGGTACTTC
CDR3 protein: CASSLVRGQETRYF
V gene: TRBV7-2
D gene: NA
clone size: NA
J gene: TRBJ2-5

CDR3 DNA: TGTGCCAGCAGCTTGGCCGGATTAGCGGGGTATGCCGGGGAGCTGTTTTTT
CDR3 protein: CASSLAGLAGYAGELFF
V gene: TRBV5-4
D gene: TRBD2
clone size: NA
J gene: TRBJ2-2

CDR3 DNA: TGTGCCAGCAGGGGGCCGACCGAAACCTACGAGCAGTACTTC
CDR3 protein: CASRGPTETYEQYF
V gene: TRBV7-2
D gene: NA
clone size: NA
J gene: TRBJ2-7

CDR3 DNA: TGTGCCACCTCACCTCCAGGGATTTTTGGCAATCAGCCCCAGCATTTT
CDR3 protein: CATSPPGIFGNQPQHF
V gene: TRBV27
D gene: NA
clone size: few
J gene: TRBJ1-5

CDR3 DNA: TGTGCCAGCAGTTTGGACAGGGGAGGCAGCTATGGCTACACCTTC
CDR3 protein: CASSLDRGGSYGYTF
V gene: TRBV6-1
D gene: TRBD1
clone size: few
J gene: TRBJ1-2

CDR3 DNA: TGTGCCACCAGCAGACCTGGGGGGGGTCTCACAGATACGCAGTATTTT
CDR3 protein: CATSRPGGGLTDTQYF
V gene: TRBV15
D gene: TRBD2
clone size: NA
J gene: TRBJ2-3

CDR3 DNA: TGTGCCATCAGGCCCCTAGCGGGGGTCGGCGGGGAGCTGTTTTTT
CDR3 protein: CAIRPLAGVGGELFF
V gene: TRBV10-3
D gene: TRBD2
clone size: few
J gene: TRBJ2-2

CDR3 DNA: TGCAGCGCATCGACAGGGGCTGGAAACACCATATATTTT
CDR3 protein: CSASTGAGNTIYF
V gene: TRBV29-1
D gene: TRBD1
clone size: many
J gene: TRBJ1-3

CDR3 DNA: TGCGCCAGCGCACATGGGCAGGGATCTTCCTACGAGCAGTACTTC
CDR3 protein: CASAHGQGSSYEQYF
V gene: TRBV4-3
D gene: NA
clone size: few
J gene: TRBJ2-7

CDR3 DNA: TGCAGTGTAAGGGGGACGTATGGCTACACCTTC
CDR3 protein: CSVRGTYGYTF
V gene: TRBV20-1
D gene: NA
clone size: few
J gene: TRBJ1-2

CDR3 DNA: TGTGCCAGCAGCTCCCTGGGACAGGGCATTAATCAGCCCCAGCATTTT
CDR3 protein: CASSSLGQGINQPQHF
V gene: TRBV5-6
D gene: TRBD1
clone size: few
J gene: TRBJ1-5

CDR3 DNA: TGTGCCAGTAGTCGCGGGGAGCCCGGAGATACGCAGTATTTT
CDR3 protein: CASSRGEPGDTQYF
V gene: TRBV19
D gene: NA
clone size: few
J gene: TRBJ2-3

CDR3 DNA: TGCGCCAGCAGCTGGGGGGGTTCGTACAATGAGCAGTTCTTC
CDR3 protein: CASSWGGSYNEQFF
V gene: TRBV5-1
D gene: TRBD2
clone size: few
J gene: TRBJ2-1

CDR3 DNA: TGTGCCAGCAGCCCACTCCGGGGGAAATACAATGAGCAGTTCTTC
CDR3 protein: CASSPLRGKYNEQFF
V gene: TRBV7-2
D gene: NA
clone size: NA
J gene: TRBJ2-1

CDR3 DNA: TGTGCCAGCAGCCGGGGGGCCAGCACAGATACGCAGTATTTT
CDR3 protein: CASSRGASTDTQYF
V gene: TRBV7-2
D gene: NA
clone size: few
J gene: TRBJ2-3

CDR3 DNA: TGTGCTAGTGGTTTGGGGGGAGGGTCCGGCTATGGCTACACCTTC
CDR3 protein: CASGLGGGSGYGYTF
V gene: TRBV12-5
D gene: NA
clone size: few
J gene: TRBJ1-2

CDR3 DNA: TGTGCCAGCAGTTACGCTAGCCGGTCTCAGCCCCAGCATTTT
CDR3 protein: CASSYASRSQPQHF
V gene: TRBV6-5
D gene: NA
clone size: few
J gene: TRBJ1-5